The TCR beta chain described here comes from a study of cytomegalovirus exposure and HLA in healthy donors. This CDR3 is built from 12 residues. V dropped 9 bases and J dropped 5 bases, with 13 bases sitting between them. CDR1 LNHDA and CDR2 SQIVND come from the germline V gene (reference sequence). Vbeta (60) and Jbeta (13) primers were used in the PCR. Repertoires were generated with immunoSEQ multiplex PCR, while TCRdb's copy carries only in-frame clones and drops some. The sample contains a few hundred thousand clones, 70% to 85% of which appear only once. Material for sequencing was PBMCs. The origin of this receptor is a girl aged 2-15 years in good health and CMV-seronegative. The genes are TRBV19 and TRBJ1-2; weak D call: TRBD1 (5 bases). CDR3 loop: CASNLGGYGYTF. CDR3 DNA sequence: TGTGCCAGCAACTTGGGGGGTTATGGCTACACCTTC.